The sequence of this T cell receptor beta chain was determined in a study of T cells in Graves' hyperthyroidism and ophthalmopathy. V shed 7 bases and J 1 base; nucleotides not matched to a gene: 18. The CDR3 contains 19 residues. Germline V lookup: CDR1 SGDLS, CDR2 YYNGEE. If no ophthalmopathy progression occurred within 18 months, Graves' hyperthyroidism was stable. Diagnosis relied on clinical symptoms, serum thyroxine and TRAb, thyroid ultrasound and orbital computed tomography. Template material for amplifying TCR beta CDR3 regions consisted of RNA transcripts. First-round RT-PCR with HTBI primers amplified the TCR CDR3 region. TCRdb passed the multiplex PCR reads through MiXCR, listing each CDR3 protein once. The sample has some 560,000 distinct CDR3 sequences, more than 15% seen once.

The specimen was blood. The chain is built from TRBV9 and TRBJ2-7; 12 bases match TRBD2. The sequence was obtained from a woman aged 25 to 45 with Graves' hyperthyroidism. The CDR3 nucleotides are TGTGCCAGCTCTCCCGGGGGCCTTACCGGGACTAGCGGGTCCTACGAGCAGTACTTC. It specifies CASSPGGLTGTSGSYEQYF. Looking up the rest from reference TRBV9 and TRBJ2-7 gives the full variable domain: DSGVTQTPKHLITATGQRVTLRCSPRSGDLSVYWYQQSLDQGLQFLIQYYNGEERAKGNILERFSAQQFPDLHSELNLSSLELGDSALYFCASSPGGLTGTSGSYEQYFGPGTRLTVT.